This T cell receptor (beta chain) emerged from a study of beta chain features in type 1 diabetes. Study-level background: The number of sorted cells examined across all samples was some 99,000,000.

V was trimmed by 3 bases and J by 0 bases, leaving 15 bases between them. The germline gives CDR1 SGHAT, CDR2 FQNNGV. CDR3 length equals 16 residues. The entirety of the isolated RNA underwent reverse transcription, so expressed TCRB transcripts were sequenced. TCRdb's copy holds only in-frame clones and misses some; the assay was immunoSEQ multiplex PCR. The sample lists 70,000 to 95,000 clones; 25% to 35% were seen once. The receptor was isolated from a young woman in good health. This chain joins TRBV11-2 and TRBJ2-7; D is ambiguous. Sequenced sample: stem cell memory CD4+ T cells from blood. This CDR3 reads CASSLGIQALSYEQYF. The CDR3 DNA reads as TGTGCCAGCAGCTTGGGTATCCAGGCCCTCTCCTACGAGCAGTACTTC.